These T cell receptor beta chains were read from a single sample in a study of beta chain features in type 1 diabetes. Assay used: immunoSEQ multiplex PCR; TCRdb lists only in-frame clones, some missing. The sample shows approximately 170,000 clones, 6.5% to 9.5% of them seen only once. Material: central memory CD4+ T cells from blood. The receptors here all came from a woman in her thirties or forties with type 1 diabetes. Both conserved end residues are part of each CDR3.

V	CDR3
TRBV28	CASRGWGGSYNEQFF
TRBV29-1	CSVAGVVYGYTF
TRBV5-1	CASSLTGYDEQFF
TRBV30	CAWSVLGAPEAFF
TRBV5-1	CASSQAYIGDEQFF
TRBV7-6	CASSFSSGEGNTIYF
TRBV5-5	CASSLEQGQLPQHF
TRBV6-5	CASRTRGYPYGYTF
TRBV7-2	CASSFSGSYNEQFF
TRBV7-8	CASSSTPGGGMGEQYF
TRBV29-1	CSSQVSLASGELFF
TRBV5-4	CASSSGTSGTGGTQYF
TRBV4-1	CASSQPGSTDTQYF
TRBV6-5	CASRSTDRQETQYF
TRBV29-1	CSVGQGDSPLHF
TRBV28	CASRVPAAGELFF
TRBV28	CASSSPGQANYGYTF
TRBV7-3	CASSRGGGITDTQYF
TRBV7-2	CASSFGLGGDTQYF
TRBV28	CASSFGGSSNQPQHF
TRBV15	CATSRDKTRTYEQYF
TRBV6-6	CASSRGQNSGNTIYF
TRBV28	CASSVNTNYGYTF
TRBV5-1	CASSLMGQGGEQYF
TRBV5-6	CASSDRDREDYGYTF
TRBV15	CATSRAQTSGGAETQYF
TRBV14	CASSQGVGAGGVNEQFF
TRBV7-2	CASSSQGSGETQYF
TRBV5-6	CASSRNTDYEQYF
TRBV29-1	CSVERTSGTETQYF
TRBV5-4	CASSDPGGEQYF
TRBV10-3	CAISSRGQDEQFF